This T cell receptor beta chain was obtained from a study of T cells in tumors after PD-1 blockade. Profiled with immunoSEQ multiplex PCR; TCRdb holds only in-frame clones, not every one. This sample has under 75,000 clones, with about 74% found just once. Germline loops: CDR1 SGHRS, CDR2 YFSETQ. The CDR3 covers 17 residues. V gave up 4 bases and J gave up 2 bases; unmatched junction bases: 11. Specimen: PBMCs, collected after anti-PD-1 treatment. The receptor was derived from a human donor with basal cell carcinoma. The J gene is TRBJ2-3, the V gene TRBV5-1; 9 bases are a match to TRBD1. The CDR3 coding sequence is TGCGCCAGCAGCCCCCACCGGGGACAGGGCCCCACAGATACGCAGTATTTT. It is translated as CASSPHRGQGPTDTQYF.